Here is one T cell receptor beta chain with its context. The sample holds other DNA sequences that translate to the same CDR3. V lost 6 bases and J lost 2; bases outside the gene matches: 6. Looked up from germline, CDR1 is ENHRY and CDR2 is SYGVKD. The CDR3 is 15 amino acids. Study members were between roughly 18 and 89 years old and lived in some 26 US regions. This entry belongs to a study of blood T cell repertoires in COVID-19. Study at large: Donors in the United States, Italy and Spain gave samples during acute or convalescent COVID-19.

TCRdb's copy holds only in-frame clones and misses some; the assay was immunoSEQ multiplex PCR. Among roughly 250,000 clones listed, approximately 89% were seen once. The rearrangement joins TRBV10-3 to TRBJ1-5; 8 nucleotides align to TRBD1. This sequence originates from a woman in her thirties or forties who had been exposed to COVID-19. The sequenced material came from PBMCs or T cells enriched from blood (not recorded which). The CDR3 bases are TGTGCCATCAGGGGGACAGGCGATGGCAATCAGCCCCAGCATTTT. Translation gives CAIRGTGDGNQPQHF.